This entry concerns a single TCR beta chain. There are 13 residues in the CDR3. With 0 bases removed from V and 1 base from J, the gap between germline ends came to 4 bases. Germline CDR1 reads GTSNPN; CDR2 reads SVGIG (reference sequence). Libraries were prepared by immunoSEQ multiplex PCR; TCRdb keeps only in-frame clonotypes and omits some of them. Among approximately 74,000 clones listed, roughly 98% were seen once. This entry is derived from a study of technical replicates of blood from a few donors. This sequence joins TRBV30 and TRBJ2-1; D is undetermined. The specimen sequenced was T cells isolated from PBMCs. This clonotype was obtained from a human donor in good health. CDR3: CAWSVLSYNEQFF. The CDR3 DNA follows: TGTGCCTGGAGTGTACTATCCTACAATGAGCAGTTCTTC.